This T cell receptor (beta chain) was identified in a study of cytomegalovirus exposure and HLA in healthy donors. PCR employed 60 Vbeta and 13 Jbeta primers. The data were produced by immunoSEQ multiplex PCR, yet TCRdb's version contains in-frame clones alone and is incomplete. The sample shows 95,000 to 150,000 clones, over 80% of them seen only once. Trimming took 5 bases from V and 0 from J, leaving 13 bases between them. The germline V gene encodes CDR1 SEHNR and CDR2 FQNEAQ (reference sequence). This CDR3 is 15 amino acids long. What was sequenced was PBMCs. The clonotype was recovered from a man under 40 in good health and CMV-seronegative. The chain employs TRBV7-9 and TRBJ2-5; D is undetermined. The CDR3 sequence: CASSLSFGYQETQYF. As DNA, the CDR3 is TGTGCCAGCAGCCTTAGCTTTGGGTACCAAGAGACCCAGTACTTC.